This T cell receptor (beta chain) appears in the sequencing data of a study of shared clonotypes between healthy human individuals (dated by TCRdb to 2020 to 2021). Concerning the study at large: The cohort comprised a couple of women and a few men aged 18 to 49 years. For each donor, CD4 naive and CD4 memory were each given three plates, CD8 naive was given two plates, and CD8 memory was given one plate. To estimate repertoire size and how much clonotype sharing occurs between individuals, the study deeply sequenced the blood TCR repertoires of several healthy adults. Different laboratories and diverse techniques were used to prepare libraries and sequence TCR repertoires, to increase sequencing depth and limit assay-specific biases. Between about 0.9 and 9 billion PBMCs per donor were obtained by leukapheresis. General findings and caveats noted by the study authors: Naive subsets generally had larger estimated clonotype richness than memory subsets. Based on pairwise subsampling, the degree of clonotype sharing among donors was expected to be affected by sequencing depth. Because the study included a small number of donors, the genetic and exposure-history diversity represented was limited. Clonotypes shared by all four sorted-subset donors showed higher generation probabilities than non-shared clonotypes. Incomplete sequencing was indicated by rarefaction of sorted-subset datasets, despite the large sequencing depth. Only blood was sampled, and tissue TCR repertoires likely differ from those in blood. Sharing across several donors was observed for approximately 5% of naive CD4, over 3% of naive CD8, 2% to 2.5% of memory CD4, and 0.4% of memory CD8 clonotypes.

Using the deep immunoSEQ assay, multiplex PCR amplified TCR CDR3 regions from genomic DNA. Extracted genomic DNA from each cell subset was distributed evenly across all wells of several immunoSEQ 96-well plates, and each plate was treated as a replicate. For sorted subsets, approximately 0.2 ug of genomic DNA, equivalent to tens of thousands of T cell genomes, went into each replicate PCR. Purified libraries were measured with a Qubit 3.0 fluorometer, size-checked on a Bioanalyzer 2100, and measured again with the KAPA Library Quantification kit. Each immunoSEQ 96-well plate was sequenced on its own single-read 150-cycle Illumina NextSeq 550 flow cell. Per the source publication's procedure: Because the immunoSEQ output held only junctional sequences and lacked quality scores, the filtering could not match the filtering applied to full-length reads. Sequences were annotated with PyIR, a Python wrapper for IgBLAST v1.9, and V/J genes and CDR3 were assigned using IMGT germline references. Any read was removed if the V/J assignment was weak (E-value above 1e-6), the CDR3 was missing, or the read contained stop codons, out-of-frame junctions, or ambiguous translated residues. V3J clonotypes were defined as sequences sharing an identical inferred V gene, J gene, and CDR3 amino acid sequence. To compute the percentage overlap between repertoires, the number of shared unique clonotypes was divided by the size of the smaller repertoire. Repertoire richness was assessed with RTK rarefaction, the Chao1 estimator, and Recon v2.1 estimates of unobserved clonotypes. For all TCRbeta clonotypes obtained by the gDNA method from a handful of donors, generation probabilities were computed with OLGA. TCRdb stores this immuneACCESS table with in-frame sequences only. Part of the clones is absent; in the studies checked, under half of the shortfall reflects unresolved V genes, and no reason is known for the rest. For V, J and clone size, that table is used; D and trimming come from the DNA. Present in this sample are about 2.3 million clones, 85% to 95% of which were seen just once. The ten largest clones represent under 0.45% of the sample.

V is trimmed back by 4 bases and J by 1 base, and the junction contains 7 bases that no gene match accounts for. From the cysteine through the phenylalanine, the CDR3 covers 16 amino acids. The CDR3 DNA has 48 bases and is translated from base 1. According to the germline V gene, CDR1 reads SGHRS and CDR2 reads YFSETQ. Comments on this clone: What this receptor recognizes is not known. Per-nucleotide qualities are absent, and no much larger clonotype sits a single base away.

The donors were healthy, HIV-negative adults who had no recently reported acute infections or vaccinations. Every donor was a Caucasian adult living in Nashville, Tennessee, USA. CD4+ T cells were enriched by magnetic negative selection; naive cells were then positively selected on CD45RA, and the negative fraction formed the memory subset. Blood was collected by leukapheresis, and PBMCs were isolated by Ficoll-Histopaque density gradient centrifugation and then cryopreserved in liquid nitrogen vapor phase. Purity and quantity of every magnetically sorted T cell population were checked by analytical flow cytometry. From each sorted fraction, genomic DNA was isolated and quantified by UV absorbance on a Nanodrop 2000c.

Material: naive CD4+ T cells from PBMCs. This specimen's cell subset or site label, interpreted: CD45RA+ positively selected. This sequence originates from a man aged 18-30 years in good health. Some clones in this sample may be carry-over from other donors' samples. The receptor chain draws on TRBV5-1 and TRBJ2-5, with TRBD2 identical over 10 junction bases. The encoded CDR3 is CASSQGLAATQETQYF. The DNA sequence is TGCGCCAGCAGCCAAGGACTAGCGGCGACCCAAGAGACCCAGTACTTC.